This T cell receptor beta chain was identified during a study of siplizumab effects on memory and regulatory T cells. The protocol was immunoSEQ multiplex PCR, while the TCRdb copy is restricted to in-frame clones and leaves out a portion. Seen here are fewer than 80,000 clones, 93% observed once, and the top ten hold roughly 5.2%. This clone was recorded only once. Its specificity is not known. The study, taken as a whole, reports: Contribution to the alloresponse seemed major for naive T cells, which also seemed more diverse than memory cells. The drug siplizumab significantly decreased the alloreactive sequences that could be traced to unstimulated CD4+ memory cells.

Per germline, CDR1 SQVTM and CDR2 ANQGSEA. The CDR3 sequence is 13 residues long. V shed 3 bases and J shed 3 bases, with 10 bases lying between them. The sequenced sample was CD8+ T cells sorted from blood. The source is a human donor in good health. V gene TRBV29-1 combines with J gene TRBJ2-3; D may be TRBD1 (5 bases). The CDR3 protein is CSVDFRATDTQYF. CDR3 nucleotides: TGCAGCGTTGACTTCAGGGCGACAGATACGCAGTATTTT.